The entry that follows covers one TCR beta chain sequence. Its target is unknown. The sample comes from a study of cytomegalovirus exposure and HLA in healthy donors. The PCR used 60 Vbeta and 13 Jbeta primers. The repertoire was sequenced with immunoSEQ multiplex PCR; TCRdb's copy has only in-frame clones and lacks some. The table records roughly 130,000 clones, roughly 80% of them present only once. Findings and caveats of the study: Owing to their indistinguishability, certain V segments, notably TRBV6-2 and TRBV6-3, were excluded.

Germline V CDR1 and CDR2: MNHEY, SVGAGI. The ends lost 9 bases at V and 8 bases at J; junction bases unmatched: 8. CDR3 length: 13 residues. What was sequenced was PBMCs. J is TRBJ1-5 and V is TRBV6-5; 9 nucleotides align to TRBD1. The clonotype was recovered from a male donor in good health and CMV-seropositive. As DNA, the CDR3 is TGTGCCAGTTCGGACAGGGGCCATGAGCCCCAGCATTTT. It encodes CASSDRGHEPQHF.